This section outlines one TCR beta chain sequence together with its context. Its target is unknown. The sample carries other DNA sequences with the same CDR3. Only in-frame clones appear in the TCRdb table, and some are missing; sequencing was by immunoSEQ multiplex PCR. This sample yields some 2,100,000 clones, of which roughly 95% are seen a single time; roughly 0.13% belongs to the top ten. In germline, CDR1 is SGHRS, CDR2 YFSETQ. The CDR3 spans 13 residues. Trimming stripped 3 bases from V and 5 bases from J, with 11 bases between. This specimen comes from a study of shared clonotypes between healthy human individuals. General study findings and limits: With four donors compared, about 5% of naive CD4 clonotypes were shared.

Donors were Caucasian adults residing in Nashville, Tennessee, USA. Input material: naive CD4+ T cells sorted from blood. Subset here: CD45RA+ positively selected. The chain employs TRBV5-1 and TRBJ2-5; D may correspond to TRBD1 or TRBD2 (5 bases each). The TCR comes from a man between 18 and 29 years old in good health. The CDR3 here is CASSSTGGETQYF. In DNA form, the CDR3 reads TGCGCCAGCAGCTCCACAGGAGGTGAGACCCAGTACTTC.